This T cell receptor (beta chain) is from a study of untreated major depressive disorder. The CDR3 spans 17 residues. CDR1 is MDHEN, CDR2 SYDVKM, per germline. The junction had 21 bases not matched to a gene; V was cut back by 6 bases and J by 8 bases. Study-wide findings and caveats: Only three preselected Vbeta families were compared in sequencing.

Each depressed patient was matched pairwise with a non-depressed control on sex, age, current smoking status and body mass index. Turning to this clone: As yet, its antigen is unknown.

The table came from immunoSEQ multiplex PCR; TCRdb's copy has only in-frame clones and leaves some out. The table shows roughly 22,000 clones, with roughly 91% occurring only once. This clonotype originated in a woman aged 40 to 55 in good health. The specimen sequenced was CD4+ T cells from PBMCs. The chain recombines TRBV28 with TRBJ1-1, with TRBD1 matching 7 bases. As DNA, the CDR3 is TGTGCCAGCAGCCCAGCCGGGACAGCCAACCTGAACAGGGAAGCTTTCTTT. This encodes CASSPAGTANLNREAFF.